This T cell receptor beta chain was recovered during a study of blood T cell repertoires in COVID-19. Study background: The study drew acute and convalescent COVID-19 samples from the United States, Italy and Spain. PBMCs, B-cell-depleted T cells, or T cells provided the cDNA or gDNA that made up the material.

Study processing details: Reference gene primer amplification in the assay estimated nucleated cell counts. Here immunoSEQ multiplex PCR was the method, and the copy in TCRdb shows in-frame clones only, minus some. The D gene and trimming were derived from the DNA, and the V and J assignments and clone size from that table. The repertoire holds about 320,000 clones, more than 70% seen once, with 1% to 1.5% in the top ten. Trimming took 4 bases from V and 7 from J, leaving 12 bases between them. This CDR3 is built from 13 residues. Germline V lookup: CDR1 KGHDR, CDR2 SFDVKD. This receptor was taken from a woman aged 50 to 60 with acute or convalescent COVID-19. The sequencing input was peripheral blood. V usage is TRBV24-1 and J usage is TRBJ2-5; D gene ambiguous. This chain's CDR3 is CATSDPITGTQYF. The CDR3 bases are TGTGCCACCAGTGACCCTATCACCGGGACCCAGTACTTC.